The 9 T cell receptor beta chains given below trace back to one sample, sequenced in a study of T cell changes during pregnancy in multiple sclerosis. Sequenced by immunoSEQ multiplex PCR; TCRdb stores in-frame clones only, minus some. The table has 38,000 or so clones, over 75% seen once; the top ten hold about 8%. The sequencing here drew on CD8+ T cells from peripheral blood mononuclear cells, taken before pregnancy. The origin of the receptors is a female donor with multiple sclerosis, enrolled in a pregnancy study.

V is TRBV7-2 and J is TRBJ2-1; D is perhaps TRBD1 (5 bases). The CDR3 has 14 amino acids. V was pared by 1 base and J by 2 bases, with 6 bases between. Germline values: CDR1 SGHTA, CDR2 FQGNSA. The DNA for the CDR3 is TGTGCCAGCAGCTTAGAGGGGACCTACAATGAGCAGTTCTTC. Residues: CASSLEGTYNEQFF.

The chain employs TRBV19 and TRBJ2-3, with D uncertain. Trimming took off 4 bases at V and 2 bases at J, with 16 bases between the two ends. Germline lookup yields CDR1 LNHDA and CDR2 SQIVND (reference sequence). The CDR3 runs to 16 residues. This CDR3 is CASSNPARDLTDTQYF. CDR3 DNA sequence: TGTGCCAGTAGTAATCCTGCTAGAGATCTCACAGATACGCAGTATTTT.

The CDR3 sequence is CASSLGLAGQDTQYF. The CDR3 region has the DNA TGTGCCAGCAGCTTAGGACTAGCGGGCCAAGATACGCAGTATTTT. This chain links TRBV7-9 with TRBJ2-3; TRBD2 agrees at 10 bases. CDR3 length equals 15 residues. Germline CDR1 is SEHNR and CDR2 is FQNEAQ (reference sequence). V gave up 1 base and J gave up 5 bases; unmatched junction bases: 3. Based on the CDR3 plus reference TRBV7-9 and TRBJ2-3, the full variable domain is DTGVSQNPRHKITKRGQNVTFRCDPISEHNRLYWYRQTLGQGPEFLTYFQNEAQLEKSRLLSDRFSAERPKGSFSTLEIQRTEQGDSAMYLCASSLGLAGQDTQYFGPGTRLTVL.

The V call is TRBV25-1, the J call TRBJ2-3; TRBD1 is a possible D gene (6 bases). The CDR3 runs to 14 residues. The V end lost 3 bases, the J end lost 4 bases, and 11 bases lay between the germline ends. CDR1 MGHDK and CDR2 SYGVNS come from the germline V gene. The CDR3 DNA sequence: TGTGCCAGCAGTGACAGGGGTGGTCCAGATACGCAGTATTTT. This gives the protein CASSDRGGPDTQYF.

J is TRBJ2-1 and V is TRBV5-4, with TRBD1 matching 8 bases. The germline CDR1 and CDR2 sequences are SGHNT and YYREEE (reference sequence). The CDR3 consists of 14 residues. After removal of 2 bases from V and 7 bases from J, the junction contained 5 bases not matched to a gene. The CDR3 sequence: CASSLGQGANEQFF. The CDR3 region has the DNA TGTGCCAGCAGCTTAGGGCAGGGGGCGAATGAGCAGTTCTTC.

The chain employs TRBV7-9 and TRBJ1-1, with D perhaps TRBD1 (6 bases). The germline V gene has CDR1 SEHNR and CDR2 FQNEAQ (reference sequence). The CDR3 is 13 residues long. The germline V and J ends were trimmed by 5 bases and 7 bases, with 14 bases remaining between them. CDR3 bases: TGTGCCAGCAGCCCGGGGGGCTGGGATGAAGCTTTCTTT. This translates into CASSPGGWDEAFF.

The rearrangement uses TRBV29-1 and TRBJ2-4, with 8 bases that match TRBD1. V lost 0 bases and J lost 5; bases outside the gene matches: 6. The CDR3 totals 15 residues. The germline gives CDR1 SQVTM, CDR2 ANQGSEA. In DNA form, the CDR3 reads TGCAGCGTTGAAGATGAAGAACAGGGGGAAAACATTCAGTACTTC. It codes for CSVEDEEQGENIQYF.

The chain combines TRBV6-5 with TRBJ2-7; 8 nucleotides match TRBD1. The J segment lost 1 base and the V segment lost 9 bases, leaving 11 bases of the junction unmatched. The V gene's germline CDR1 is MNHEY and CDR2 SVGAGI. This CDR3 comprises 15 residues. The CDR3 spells CASRTGSGGSYEQYF. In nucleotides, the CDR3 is TGTGCCAGTAGGACAGGGTCCGGTGGATCCTACGAGCAGTACTTC.

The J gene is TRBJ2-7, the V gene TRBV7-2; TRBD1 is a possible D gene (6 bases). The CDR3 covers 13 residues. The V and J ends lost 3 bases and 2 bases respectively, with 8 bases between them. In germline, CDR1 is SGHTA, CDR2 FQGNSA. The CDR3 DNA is TGTGCCAGCAGCTTGACAGGTACCTACGAGCAGTACTTC. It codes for CASSLTGTYEQYF.